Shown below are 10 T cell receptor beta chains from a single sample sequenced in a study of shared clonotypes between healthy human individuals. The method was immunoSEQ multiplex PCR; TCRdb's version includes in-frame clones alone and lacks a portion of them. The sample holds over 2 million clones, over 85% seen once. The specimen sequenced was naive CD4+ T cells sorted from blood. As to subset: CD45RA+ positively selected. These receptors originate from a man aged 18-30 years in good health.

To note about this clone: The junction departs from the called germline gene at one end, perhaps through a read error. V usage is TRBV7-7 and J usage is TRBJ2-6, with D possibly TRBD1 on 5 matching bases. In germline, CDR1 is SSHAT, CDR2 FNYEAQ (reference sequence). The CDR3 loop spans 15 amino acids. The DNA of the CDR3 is TGTGCTAGCAGCCCAACCAGGGTTGGGGCCAACGTCCTGACTTTC. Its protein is CASSPTRVGANVLTF.

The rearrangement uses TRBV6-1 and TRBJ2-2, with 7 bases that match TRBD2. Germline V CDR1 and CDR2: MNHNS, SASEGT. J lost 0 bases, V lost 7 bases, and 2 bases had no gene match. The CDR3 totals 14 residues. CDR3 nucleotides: TGTGCCAGCACGGCGGGAGCGAACACCGGGGAGCTGTTTTTT. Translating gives CASTAGANTGELFF.

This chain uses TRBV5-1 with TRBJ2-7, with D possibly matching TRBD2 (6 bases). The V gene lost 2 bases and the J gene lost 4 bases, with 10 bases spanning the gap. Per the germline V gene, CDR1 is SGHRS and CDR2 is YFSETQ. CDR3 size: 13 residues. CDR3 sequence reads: CASSLGGKYEQYF. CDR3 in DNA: TGCGCCAGCAGCTTAGGCGGGAAATACGAGCAGTACTTC. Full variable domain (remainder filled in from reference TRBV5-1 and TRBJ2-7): KAGVTQTPRYLIKTRGQQVTLSCSPISGHRSVSWYQQTPGQGLQFLFEYFSETQRNKGNFPGRFSGRQFSNSRSEMNVSTLELGDSALYLCASSLGGKYEQYFGPGTRLTVT.

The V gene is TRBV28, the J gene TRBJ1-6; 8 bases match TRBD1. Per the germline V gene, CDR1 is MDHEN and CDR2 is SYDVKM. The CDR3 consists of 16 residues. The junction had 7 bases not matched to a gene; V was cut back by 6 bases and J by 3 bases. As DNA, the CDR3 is TGTGCCAGCAGAACACAGGGGGTGGGCTATAATTCACCCCTCCACTTT. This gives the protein CASRTQGVGYNSPLHF. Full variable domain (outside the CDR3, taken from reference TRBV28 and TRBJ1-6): DVKVTQSSRYLVKRTGEKVFLECVQDMDHENMFWYRQDPGLGLRLIYFSYDVKMKEKGDIPEGYSVSREKKERFSLILESASTNQTSMYLCASRTQGVGYNSPLHFGNGTRLTVT.

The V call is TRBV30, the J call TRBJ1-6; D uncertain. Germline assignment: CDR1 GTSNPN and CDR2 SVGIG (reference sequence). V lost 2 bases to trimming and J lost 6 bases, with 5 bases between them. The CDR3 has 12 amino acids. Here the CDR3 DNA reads TGTGCCTGGAGTAAAAGTAATTCACCCCTCCACTTT. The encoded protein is CAWSKSNSPLHF.

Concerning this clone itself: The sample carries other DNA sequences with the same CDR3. The DNA for the CDR3 is TGTGCCTGGAGTGTACCAGGTGGCAATCAGCCCCAGCATTTT. Protein sequence: CAWSVPGGNQPQHF. J is TRBJ1-5 and V is TRBV30; no definite D call. Germline V lookup: CDR1 GTSNPN, CDR2 SVGIG (reference sequence). The CDR3 totals 14 residues. V shed 0 bases and J shed 2 bases, with 8 bases lying between them.

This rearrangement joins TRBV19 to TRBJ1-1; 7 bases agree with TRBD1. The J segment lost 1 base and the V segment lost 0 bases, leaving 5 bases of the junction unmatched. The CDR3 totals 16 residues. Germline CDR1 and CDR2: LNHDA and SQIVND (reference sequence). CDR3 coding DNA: TGTGCCAGTAGTATAGATAACAAGGGGGCGAACACTGAAGCTTTCTTT. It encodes CASSIDNKGANTEAFF.

The CDR3 DNA sequence: TGTGCCAGCAGTGATACCCATAGGTACTACACCTTC. Translating gives CASSDTHRYYTF. This chain links TRBV25-1 with TRBJ1-2; D is undetermined. Trimming left V 3 bases short and J 10 bases short, with 12 bases between. Germline assignment: CDR1 MGHDK and CDR2 SYGVNS. The CDR3 sequence is 12 residues long.

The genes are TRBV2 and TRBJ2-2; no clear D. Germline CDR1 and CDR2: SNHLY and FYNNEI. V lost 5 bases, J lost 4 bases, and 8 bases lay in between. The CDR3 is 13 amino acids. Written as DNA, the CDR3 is TGTGCCAGCAGTCCTAGTGGCACCGGGGAGCTGTTTTTT. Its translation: CASSPSGTGELFF. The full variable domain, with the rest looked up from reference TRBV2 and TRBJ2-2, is EPEVTQTPSHQVTQMGQEVILRCVPISNHLYFYWYRQILGQKVEFLVSFYNNEISEKSEIFDDQFSVERPDGSNFTLKIRSTKLEDSAMYFCASSPSGTGELFFGEGSRLTVL.

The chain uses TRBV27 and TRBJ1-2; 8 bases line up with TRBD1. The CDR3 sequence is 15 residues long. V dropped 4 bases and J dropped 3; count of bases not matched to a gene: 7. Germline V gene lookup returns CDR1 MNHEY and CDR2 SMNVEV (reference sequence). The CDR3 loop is CASSSPGTGDYGYTF. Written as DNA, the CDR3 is TGTGCCAGCAGTTCTCCCGGGACAGGTGACTATGGCTACACCTTC.